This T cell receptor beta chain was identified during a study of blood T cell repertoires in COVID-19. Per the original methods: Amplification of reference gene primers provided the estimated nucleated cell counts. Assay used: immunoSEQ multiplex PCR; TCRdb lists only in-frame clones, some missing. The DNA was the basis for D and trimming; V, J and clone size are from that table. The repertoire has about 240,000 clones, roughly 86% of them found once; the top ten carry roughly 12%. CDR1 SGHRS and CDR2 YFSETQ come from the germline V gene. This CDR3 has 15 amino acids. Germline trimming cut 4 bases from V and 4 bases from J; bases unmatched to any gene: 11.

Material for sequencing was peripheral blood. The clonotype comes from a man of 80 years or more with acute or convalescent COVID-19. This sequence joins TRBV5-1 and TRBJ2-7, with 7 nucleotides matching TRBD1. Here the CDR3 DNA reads TGCGCCAGCAGCGCAGGGACAGCCGTCGGATACGAGCAGTACTTC. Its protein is CASSAGTAVGYEQYF.